This T cell receptor (beta chain) was captured by sequencing in a study of beta chain features in type 1 diabetes. The V and J ends lost 2 bases and 6 bases respectively, with 10 bases between them. The CDR3 extends over 13 amino acids. Germline CDR1 and CDR2: MGHDK and SYGVNS. Donors contributed one heparinised blood draw apiece, averaging around 100 mL. This clone was found a few times. Investigators reverse transcribed all isolated RNA, so they sequenced expressed TCRB transcripts. Sequencing used immunoSEQ multiplex PCR; TCRdb keeps in-frame clones, though not all of them. The sample shows 450,000 or so clones, around 10% of them seen only once.

The TCR was taken from a woman aged 18-30 years in good health. The V gene is TRBV25-1, the J gene TRBJ2-5; D remains unclear. The sequencing input was naive CD4+ T cells from blood. Written as DNA, the CDR3 is TGTGCCAGCAGTGAAGCGGCGGTGCAGACCCAGTACTTC. Translated, it gives CASSEAAVQTQYF.